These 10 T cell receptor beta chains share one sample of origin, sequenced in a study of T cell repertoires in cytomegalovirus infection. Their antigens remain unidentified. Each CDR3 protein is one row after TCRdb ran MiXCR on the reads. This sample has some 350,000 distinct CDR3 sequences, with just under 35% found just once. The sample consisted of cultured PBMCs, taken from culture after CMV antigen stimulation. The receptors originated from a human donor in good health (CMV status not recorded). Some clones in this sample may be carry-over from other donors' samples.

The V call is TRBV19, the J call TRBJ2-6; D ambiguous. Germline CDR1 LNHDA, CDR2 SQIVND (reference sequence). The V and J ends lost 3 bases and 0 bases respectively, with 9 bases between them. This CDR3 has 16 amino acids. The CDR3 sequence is CASSIMGLSGANVLTF. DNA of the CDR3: TGTGCCAGTAGTATTATGGGTCTCTCTGGGGCCAACGTCCTGACTTTC. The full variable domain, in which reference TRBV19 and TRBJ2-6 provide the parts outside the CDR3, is DGGITQSPKYLFRKEGQNVTLSCEQNLNHDAMYWYRQDPGQGLRLIYYSQIVNDFQKGDIAEGYSVSREKKESFPLTVTSAQKNPTAFYLCASSIMGLSGANVLTFGAGSRLTVL.

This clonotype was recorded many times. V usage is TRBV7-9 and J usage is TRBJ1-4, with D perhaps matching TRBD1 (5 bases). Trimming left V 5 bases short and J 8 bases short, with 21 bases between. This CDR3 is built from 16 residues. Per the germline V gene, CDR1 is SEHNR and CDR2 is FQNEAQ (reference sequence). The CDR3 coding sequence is TGTGCCAGCAGCAGAGAGAGTGGGGTTCGGGGGGAAAAACTGTTTTTT. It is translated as CASSRESGVRGEKLFF.

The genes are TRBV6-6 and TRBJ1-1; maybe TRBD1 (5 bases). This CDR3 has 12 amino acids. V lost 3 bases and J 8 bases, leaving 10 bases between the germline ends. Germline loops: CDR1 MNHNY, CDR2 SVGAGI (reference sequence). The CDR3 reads CASSYKGVEAFF. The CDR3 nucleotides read TGTGCCAGCAGTTATAAAGGGGTGGAAGCTTTCTTT.

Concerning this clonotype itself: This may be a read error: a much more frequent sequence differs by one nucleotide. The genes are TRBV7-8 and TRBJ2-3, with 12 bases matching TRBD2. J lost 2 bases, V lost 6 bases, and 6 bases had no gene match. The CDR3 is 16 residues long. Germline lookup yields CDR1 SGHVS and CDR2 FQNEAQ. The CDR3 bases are TGTGCCAGCAGTCATCTAGCGGGAGGGTTCACAGATACGCAGTATTTT. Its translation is CASSHLAGGFTDTQYF.

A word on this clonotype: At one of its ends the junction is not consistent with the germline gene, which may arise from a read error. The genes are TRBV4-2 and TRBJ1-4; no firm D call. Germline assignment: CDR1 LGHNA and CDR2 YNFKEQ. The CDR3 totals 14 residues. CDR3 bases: TGTGCCAGCAGCCCGCAGCTCACTAATGAAAAACTGGTTTTT. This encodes CASSPQLTNEKLVF.

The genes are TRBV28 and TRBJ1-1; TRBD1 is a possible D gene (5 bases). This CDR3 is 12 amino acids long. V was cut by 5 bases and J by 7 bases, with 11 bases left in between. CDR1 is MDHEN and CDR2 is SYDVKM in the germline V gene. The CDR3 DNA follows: TGTGCCAGCAGTGCTGTAGGGGTTGAAGCTTTCTTT. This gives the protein CASSAVGVEAFF.

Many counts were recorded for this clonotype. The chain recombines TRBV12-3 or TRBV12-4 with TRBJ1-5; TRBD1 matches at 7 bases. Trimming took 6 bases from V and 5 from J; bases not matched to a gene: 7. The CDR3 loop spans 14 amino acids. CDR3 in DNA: TGTGCCAGCAGCTTGGACAGGCGGTATCAGCCCCAGCATTTT. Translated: CASSLDRRYQPQHF.

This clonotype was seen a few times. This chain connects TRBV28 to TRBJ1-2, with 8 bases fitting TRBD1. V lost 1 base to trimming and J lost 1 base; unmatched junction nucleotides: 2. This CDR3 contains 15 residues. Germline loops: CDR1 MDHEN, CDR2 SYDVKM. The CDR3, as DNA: TGTGCCAGCAGTTTATCAGGGGGCTTTAACTATGGCTACACCTTC. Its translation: CASSLSGGFNYGYTF.

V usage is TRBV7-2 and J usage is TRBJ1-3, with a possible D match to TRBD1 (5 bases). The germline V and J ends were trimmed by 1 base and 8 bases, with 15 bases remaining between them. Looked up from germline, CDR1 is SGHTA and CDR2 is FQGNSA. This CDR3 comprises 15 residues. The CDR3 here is CASSLVGGQTDTIYF. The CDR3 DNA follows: TGTGCCAGCAGCTTAGTTGGCGGGCAGACAGACACCATATATTTT.

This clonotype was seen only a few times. CDR3 in amino acids: CATSDISGSYNEQFF. The CDR3 DNA follows: TGTGCCACCAGTGACATTAGCGGATCCTACAATGAGCAGTTCTTC. The chain recombines TRBV24-1 with TRBJ2-1, with a tentative D call TRBD2 (6 bases). Trimming shortened V by 4 bases and J by 1 base, and 10 bases separated the two germline ends. The CDR3 runs 15 residues. Germline-derived CDR1 and CDR2 are KGHDR and SFDVKD.